What follows is one T cell receptor (beta chain) and its context. The treatment here: about 20 received Ad26.COV2.S at low or high dose, single or two shots; roughly 5 received placebo; per-sample allocation not given. Sampling took place 63 days after the first vaccine or placebo injection. This entry is derived from a study of Ad26.COV2.S vaccination and SARS-CoV-2 variants. With 10 bases removed from V and 2 bases from J, the gap between germline ends came to 14 bases. Germline CDR1 is SNHLY and CDR2 is FYNNEI. CDR3 length: 13 residues. The data were produced by immunoSEQ multiplex PCR, yet TCRdb's version contains in-frame clones alone and is incomplete. This sample has over 300,000 clones, with 83% found just once.

The gene calls are TRBV2 and TRBJ1-2; D gene ambiguous. This clonotype originated in a person between 18 and 60 years old who received the Ad26.COV2.S COVID-19 vaccine or a placebo. This sample comprised peripheral blood, obtained in a trial of Ad26.COV2.S vaccine versus placebo. In nucleotides, the CDR3 is TGTGCCATCACCCCCCGGAGAAACTATGGCTACACCTTC. The encoded protein is CAITPRRNYGYTF.